This T cell receptor (beta chain) was captured by sequencing in a study of CD8 T cells in Susac syndrome. Random hexamers were used to reverse transcribe 0.5 to 1 ug of RNA. The method of amplification for TCR beta CDR3 was immunoSEQ multiplex PCR, covering 54 Vbeta and 13 Jbeta. TCRdb called the immunoSEQ multiplex PCR reads again in MiXCR, with one record for every CDR3 protein. The data contain around 190,000 distinct CDR3 sequences, less than 95% of them singletons. Purification of the CD8+ and CD4+ T cells relied on negative isolation, and TEMRA cells underwent FACS enrichment. Germline V lookup: CDR1 SQVTM, CDR2 ANQGSEA. The CDR3 is made up of 14 amino acids. The ends lost 7 bases at V and 4 bases at J; junction bases unmatched: 8.

The material sequenced was CD4+ T cells from PBMCs. The J gene is TRBJ2-2, the V gene TRBV29-1; 8 positions agree with TRBD1. This sequence originates from a human donor in good health. The CDR3 reads CSAARDRFTGELFF. CDR3 nucleotides: TGCAGCGCTGCCCGGGACAGGTTCACCGGGGAGCTGTTTTTT.